This TCR beta chain was identified during a study of blood T cell repertoires in COVID-19. Here immunoSEQ multiplex PCR was the method, and the copy in TCRdb shows in-frame clones only, minus some. The data hold 390,000 or so clones, with around 87% observed a single time. Germline V gives CDR1 MNHEY, CDR2 SMNVEV (reference sequence). This CDR3 has 16 amino acids. Trimming removed 2 bases from V and 2 bases from J, with 13 bases in between. Sequencing input: PBMCs or T cells enriched from blood (not recorded which). The rearrangement uses TRBV27 and TRBJ2-1; perhaps TRBD2 as D (6 bases). This sequence was found in a man younger than 35 who had recovered from COVID-19. CDR3 nucleotide sequence: TGTGCCAGCAGTTTAAGTCTCGGGAGCCCCTACAATGAGCAGTTCTTC. It specifies CASSLSLGSPYNEQFF.